A single sample gave rise to the 32 T cell receptor beta chains below, sequenced in a study of regulatory T cells in long-lasting Graves disease. Time point in this sample: newly diagnosed GD, antithyroid drugs for less than 3 months. Generation of the TCR library employed RNA extracted from PBMCs. Arm-PCR with iRepertoire HTBI primers amplified the CDR3 regions for these TCR beta libraries. TCRdb processed the multiplex PCR reads anew with MiXCR; each CDR3 protein has one entry. This repertoire shows around 250,000 distinct CDR3 sequences, approximately 20% found once; its top ten account for 14%. These sequences were also reported in another study, on T cells in Graves' hyperthyroidism and ophthalmopathy.

The material sequenced was peripheral blood mononuclear cells (PBMCs), taken at new diagnosis, from a patient treated with antithyroid drugs. Receptors were obtained from a woman in her 30s with Graves disease.

This clonotype was counted at least ten times. The chain joins TRBV7-9 to TRBJ2-1; D is unresolved. The V end was cut by 3 bases, the J end by 0 bases, with 3 bases between. The CDR3 is made up of 13 amino acids. Germline loops: CDR1 SEHNR, CDR2 FQNEAQ (reference sequence). CDR3 coding DNA: TGTGCCAGCAGCTTGTTCTCCTACAATGAGCAGTTCTTC. Amino acid sequence: CASSLFSYNEQFF.

This clonotype was seen a few times. This sequence joins TRBV2 and TRBJ2-3; 8 positions agree with TRBD2. With 2 bases clipped from V and 5 bases from J, the junction kept 18 bases outside the gene matches. This CDR3 is 19 amino acids long. Germline values: CDR1 SNHLY, CDR2 FYNNEI. The CDR3 DNA reads as TGTGCCAGCAGTGAACCCGCGAGGAGGCGGGGGGCGTTTCAAGATACGCAGTATTTT. It codes for CASSEPARRRGAFQDTQYF.

There are many counts of this clonotype. V is TRBV6-5 and J is TRBJ1-2; 7 bases fit TRBD1. In germline, CDR1 is MNHEY, CDR2 SVGAGI. This CDR3 contains 14 residues. The ends lost 0 bases at V and 4 bases at J; junction bases unmatched: 2. The CDR3 loop reads CASSYSAGGYGYTF. In nucleotides, the CDR3 is TGTGCCAGCAGTTACTCGGCAGGGGGCTATGGCTACACCTTC.

This clonotype was observed at least ten times. The rearrangement uses TRBV6-1 and TRBJ1-2; TRBD1 aligns across 7 bases. This CDR3 contains 18 residues. The J segment lost 2 bases and the V segment lost 3 bases, leaving 15 bases of the junction unmatched. Germline V CDR1 and CDR2: MNHNS, SASEGT. The CDR3 sequence: CASSDPGDRLKANYGYTF. CDR3 in DNA: TGTGCCAGCAGTGACCCCGGGGACAGACTCAAGGCAAACTATGGCTACACCTTC.

This clonotype has at least ten counts. V usage is TRBV6-5 and J usage is TRBJ1-5; D not resolved. V was clipped by 4 bases and J by 0 bases, with 13 bases between them. The germline V gene encodes CDR1 MNHEY and CDR2 SVGAGI. The CDR3 loop spans 16 amino acids. The CDR3 region has the DNA TGTGCCAGCAGTTCCCGCCGGGTCTATAGCAATCAGCCCCAGCATTTT. Protein: CASSSRRVYSNQPQHF.

This clonotype was detected many times. The genes are TRBV6-5 and TRBJ2-5; D is unresolved. The CDR3 is 14 amino acids. Germline-derived CDR1 and CDR2 are MNHEY and SVGAGI. V lost 0 bases, J lost 3 bases, and 8 bases lay in between. In DNA, the CDR3 is TGTGCCAGCAGTTACTCGACGGCAGAAGAGACCCAGTACTTC. Protein product: CASSYSTAEETQYF.

This clonotype was seen once. The V gene is TRBV5-6, the J gene TRBJ2-5; 14 bases agree with TRBD2. Trimming took 4 bases from V and 3 from J; bases not matched to a gene: 5. Per the germline V gene, CDR1 is SGHDT and CDR2 is YYEEEE. The CDR3 sequence is 16 residues long. CDR3 loop: CASSPGGLAGEETQYF. The DNA of the CDR3 is TGTGCCAGCAGCCCGGGGGGACTAGCGGGGGAAGAGACCCAGTACTTC.

At least ten counts were recorded for this clonotype. The chain carries TRBV7-2 and TRBJ1-4, with D possibly TRBD1 on 5 matching bases. V shed 2 bases and J shed 3 bases, with 10 bases lying between them. CDR1 is SGHTA, CDR2 FQGNSA, per germline. This CDR3 comprises 15 residues. CDR3 DNA: TGTGCCAGCAGCTTATGGGGGACGGCTAATGAAAAACTGTTTTTT. Amino acids: CASSLWGTANEKLFF. Looking up the rest from reference TRBV7-2 and TRBJ1-4 gives the full variable domain: GAGVSQSPSNKVTEKGKDVELRCDPISGHTALYWYRQSLGQGLEFLIYFQGNSAPDKSGLPSDRFSAERTGGSVSTLTIQRTQQEDSAVYLCASSLWGTANEKLFFGSGTQLSVL.

This clonotype has a count of ten or more. The chain has TRBV6-1 and TRBJ1-1; TRBD1 matches at 9 bases. Germline values: CDR1 MNHNS, CDR2 SASEGT. The CDR3 is 16 amino acids. V lost 8 bases to trimming and J lost 1 base; unmatched junction nucleotides: 11. The CDR3 DNA follows: TGTGCCAGCTTAACCGGGACAGGGAGGACGAACACTGAAGCTTTCTTT. It yields the protein CASLTGTGRTNTEAFF.

This clonotype was observed many times. The J gene is TRBJ2-2, the V gene TRBV14; D may be TRBD1 (5 bases). The CDR3 has 13 amino acids. V was pared by 4 bases and J by 6 bases, with 9 bases between. Germline V gene data show CDR1 as SGHDN and CDR2 as FVKESK. The CDR3 DNA is TGTGCCAGCAGCCGCCAGGGCGCCGGGGAGCTGTTTTTT. Translation gives CASSRQGAGELFF. Based on the CDR3 plus reference TRBV14 and TRBJ2-2, the full variable domain is EAGVTQFPSHSVIEKGQTVTLRCDPISGHDNLYWYRRVMGKEIKFLLHFVKESKQDESGMPNNRFLAERTGGTYSTLKVQPAELEDSGVYFCASSRQGAGELFFGEGSRLTVL.

This clonotype has at least ten counts. The chain joins TRBV7-3 to TRBJ1-5; 11 bases line up with TRBD1. The CDR3 length is 16 residues. Germline lookup yields CDR1 SGHTA and CDR2 FQGTGA. With V trimmed by 5 bases and J by 5 bases, 8 bases remained unmatched. The CDR3 loop is CASSTPQDRGHQPQHF. The CDR3 nucleotides read TGTGCCAGCAGCACACCTCAGGACAGGGGGCATCAGCCCCAGCATTTT.

V usage is TRBV7-9 and J usage is TRBJ1-2; TRBD1 matches 9 bases. This CDR3 is built from 19 residues. The ends lost 4 bases at V and 4 bases at J; junction bases unmatched: 19. CDR1 is SEHNR and CDR2 is FQNEAQ in the germline V gene (reference sequence). The CDR3 sequence is CASSSRTGTGNFPTYGYTF. The CDR3 nucleotides read TGTGCCAGCAGCTCGAGGACCGGGACAGGGAATTTTCCTACCTATGGCTACACCTTC.

This clonotype was recorded many times. CDR3 sequence reads: CASSSPTSGGNYNEQFF. The CDR3, as DNA: TGTGCCAGCAGTTCCCCCACTAGCGGGGGAAACTACAATGAGCAGTTCTTC. This chain links TRBV12-3 or TRBV12-4 with TRBJ2-1; TRBD2 matches 11 bases. The CDR3 loop spans 17 amino acids. V shed 4 bases and J 3 bases; nucleotides not matched to a gene: 8.

Ten or more counts support this clonotype. The chain joins TRBV20-1 to TRBJ1-5, with TRBD1 identical over 8 bases. V trimming: 3 bases; J trimming: 0 bases; junction bases outside the gene matches: 1. Germline assignment: CDR1 DFQATT and CDR2 SNEGSKA (reference sequence). The CDR3 has 14 amino acids. The chain's CDR3 is CSASRGRSNQPQHF. CDR3 bases: TGCAGTGCTAGCAGGGGGCGTAGCAATCAGCCCCAGCATTTT.

This clonotype was detected many times. The V and J genes are TRBV2 and TRBJ2-7; 7 bases match TRBD1. Germline V gene data show CDR1 as SNHLY and CDR2 as FYNNEI. V lost 6 bases and J lost 2; bases outside the gene matches: 4. The CDR3 covers 13 residues. CDR3: CASRLQGAYEQYF. In nucleotides, the CDR3 is TGTGCCAGCAGACTGCAGGGGGCCTACGAGCAGTACTTC.

This clonotype was counted a single time. A far larger clone is one nucleotide away, so this likely arose from a read error. The chain recombines TRBV7-2 with TRBJ2-7, with TRBD1 matching 10 bases. The CDR3 is 18 residues long. Germline CDR1 and CDR2: SGHTA and FQGNSA. Losses at the gene ends were 5 bases for V and 6 bases for J; bases not matched to a gene: 19. CDR3: CASSGVWRDRGLSGEQYF. The CDR3 nucleotides are TGTGCCAGCAGCGGTGTATGGAGGGACAGGGGTCTGTCTGGCGAGCAGTACTTC. The whole variable domain, filled in from reference TRBV7-2 and TRBJ2-7, reads GAGVSQSPSNKVTEKGKDVELRCDPISGHTALYWYRQSLGQGLEFLIYFQGNSAPDKSGLPSDRFSAERTGGSVSTLTIQRTQQEDSAVYLCASSGVWRDRGLSGEQYFGPGTRLTVT.

This clonotype has a single count. V and J are TRBV7-2 and TRBJ1-2, with TRBD1 identical over 8 bases. V lost 1 base and J lost 7; bases outside the gene matches: 11. The CDR3 covers 16 residues. Germline CDR1 and CDR2: SGHTA and FQGNSA. CDR3 sequence (DNA): TGTGCCAGCAGCTTAGTTCCACCGGGACAGGTTCGTGGCTACACCTTC. The encoded protein is CASSLVPPGQVRGYTF.

Notes on this clonotype: With a far larger clone one base away, a read error is the likely cause. J is TRBJ2-1 and V is TRBV2; TRBD2 is a possible D gene (6 bases). CDR3 length: 15 residues. Trimming took off 1 base at V and 10 bases at J, with 17 bases between the two ends. Germline V gives CDR1 SNHLY, CDR2 FYNNEI. CDR3 region: CASSEGGTASHEQFF. CDR3 nucleotides: TGTGCCAGCAGTGAAGGCGGGACTGCCAGCCACGAGCAGTTCTTC. Looking up the rest from reference TRBV2 and TRBJ2-1 gives the full variable domain: EPEVTQTPSHQVTQMGQEVILRCVPISNHLYFYWYRQILGQKVEFLVSFYNNEISEKSEIFDDQFSVERPDGSNFTLKIRSTKLEDSAMYFCASSEGGTASHEQFFGPGTRLTVL.

V and J are TRBV11-2 and TRBJ2-7; the match to TRBD1 covers 8 bases. CDR1 and CDR2 from the germline V gene are SGHAT and FQNNGV. Losses at the gene ends were 6 bases for V and 2 bases for J; bases not matched to a gene: 9. The CDR3 length is 15 residues. The CDR3 spells CASRTFQGATYEQYF. CDR3 coding DNA: TGTGCCAGCAGGACCTTCCAGGGGGCTACCTACGAGCAGTACTTC.

A single count supports this clonotype. One base away lies a much larger clone, so this may be a sequencing read error. This chain joins TRBV7-3 and TRBJ2-2, with D tentatively TRBD1 or TRBD2 (5 bases each). The length of the CDR3 is 11 residues. Germline CDR1 is SGHTA and CDR2 is FQGTGA. The CDR3, as DNA: TGTGCCAGCAAGGGGTCCGGGGAGCTGCTTTTT. Translation: CASKGSGELLF.

V usage is TRBV2 and J usage is TRBJ2-3; TRBD2 aligns across 12 bases. Trimming took 4 bases from V and 3 from J; bases not matched to a gene: 5. The CDR3 loop spans 16 amino acids. Germline-derived CDR1 and CDR2 are SNHLY and FYNNEI. This chain's CDR3 is CASSGLAGGGTDTQYF. The CDR3 coding sequence is TGTGCCAGCAGTGGCCTAGCGGGGGGGGGGACAGATACGCAGTATTTT.

In this sample, this clonotype turned up many times. This chain connects TRBV11-2 to TRBJ2-5; D gene unclear. Per germline, CDR1 SGHAT and CDR2 FQNNGV. The CDR3 length is 14 residues. The V and J ends lost 4 bases and 3 bases respectively, with 12 bases between them. The CDR3 loop reads CASSSGHTKETQYF. For the CDR3, the DNA is TGTGCCAGCAGCTCGGGCCATACTAAAGAGACCCAGTACTTC.

In its sample, this clonotype was seen many times. V usage is TRBV7-9 and J usage is TRBJ1-1, with D perhaps matching TRBD1 (5 bases). The CDR3 is 16 residues long. Germline lookup yields CDR1 SEHNR and CDR2 FQNEAQ (reference sequence). Trimming removed 2 bases from V and 7 bases from J, with 20 bases in between. CDR3 nucleotide sequence: TGTGCCAGCAGCTTACGGAACACCAACACAGGCGATGAAGCTTTCTTT. Amino acid sequence: CASSLRNTNTGDEAFF. Combining the CDR3 with reference TRBV7-9 and TRBJ1-1 gives the whole variable domain DTGVSQNPRHKITKRGQNVTFRCDPISEHNRLYWYRQTLGQGPEFLTYFQNEAQLEKSRLLSDRFSAERPKGSFSTLEIQRTEQGDSAMYLCASSLRNTNTGDEAFFGQGTRLTVV.

This clonotype was seen repeatedly, ten times or more. The chain combines TRBV20-1 with TRBJ1-1, with TRBD1 identical over 10 bases. From germline, CDR1 is DFQATT and CDR2 SNEGSKA (reference sequence). The CDR3 is 13 residues long. The V segment lost 6 bases and the J segment 5 bases; nucleotides outside the gene matches: 6. CDR3 amino acids: CSATTGGRTEAFF. CDR3 sequence (DNA): TGCAGTGCCACGACAGGGGGCCGGACTGAAGCTTTCTTT.

The gene calls are TRBV7-9 and TRBJ1-4, with a tentative D call TRBD1 (5 bases). Germline V CDR1 and CDR2: SEHNR, FQNEAQ (reference sequence). The CDR3 covers 15 residues. The germline V and J ends were trimmed by 1 base and 7 bases, with 13 bases remaining between them. The CDR3 loop is CASSLGDVHSEKLFF. Written as DNA, the CDR3 is TGTGCCAGCAGCTTAGGGGACGTGCACTCTGAAAAACTGTTTTTT.

This clonotype has ten or more counts. The V and J genes are TRBV12-3 or TRBV12-4 and TRBJ1-6; no reliable D call. The CDR3 has 17 residues. Trimming removed 1 base at V and 0 bases at J, with 10 bases between. The CDR3, as DNA: TGTGCCAGCAGTTTAGACGTGTGGAGCTCCTATAATTCACCCCTCCACTTT. It is translated as CASSLDVWSSYNSPLHF.

This clonotype was seen a few times. The chain has TRBV9 and TRBJ1-5; possibly TRBD1 for D (6 bases). CDR3 length equals 14 residues. Germline CDR1 is SGDLS and CDR2 is YYNGEE. The V gene lost 3 bases and the J gene lost 3 bases, with 10 bases spanning the gap. The CDR3 sequence is CASSAGQLNQPQHF. Here the CDR3 DNA reads TGTGCCAGCAGCGCCGGACAGCTCAATCAGCCCCAGCATTTT.

There are many counts of this clonotype. V gene TRBV13 combines with J gene TRBJ2-2; no firm D call. Trimming cost V 2 bases and J 7 bases, with 5 bases left between them. The V gene's germline CDR1 is PRHDT and CDR2 FYEKMQ (reference sequence). CDR3 length: 12 residues. CDR3 nucleotide sequence: TGTGCCAGCAGCTTATTACTCGGGGAGCTGTTTTTT. Its translation: CASSLLLGELFF.

This clonotype appeared a few times. The rearrangement joins TRBV6-1 to TRBJ1-1; 7 bases fit TRBD1. The germline V gene has CDR1 MNHNS and CDR2 SASEGT. The J segment lost 1 base and the V segment lost 11 bases, leaving 16 bases of the junction unmatched. The CDR3 has 16 residues. As DNA, the CDR3 is TGTGCCGGCACCCCCAGGGGGGGAATGGCGAACACTGAAGCTTTCTTT. This codes for CAGTPRGGMANTEAFF.

In regard to this clonotype: This may be a read error, as it is one base from a much larger clone. The chain couples TRBV4-1 to TRBJ2-5, with no clear D. The J call is in doubt because the DNA end fits TRBJ2-7 better. Germline CDR1 is MGHRA and CDR2 is YSYEKL. The CDR3 is made up of 17 amino acids. CDR3 amino acids: CASVTYSPRTNLYEQYF. CDR3 sequence (DNA): TGCGCCAGCGTCACCTACTCCCCCAGGACGAACCTCTACGAGCAGTACTTC.

This clonotype occurred many times. V gene TRBV20-1 combines with J gene TRBJ2-1; no definite D call. In germline, CDR1 is DFQATT, CDR2 SNEGSKA (reference sequence). The CDR3 sequence is 12 residues long. The V end was cut by 4 bases, the J end by 9 bases, with 13 bases between. CDR3 nucleotide sequence: TGCAGTGCTAAAGGAACCGCAGGTGAGCAGTTCTTC. Protein: CSAKGTAGEQFF.

This clonotype was observed at least ten times. CDR3 DNA sequence: TGTGCCAGCAGCGTAGCTGGGCAGGAGGGGACTGAAGCTTTCTTT. Its protein is CASSVAGQEGTEAFF. The chain joins TRBV9 to TRBJ1-1; TRBD1 is a possible D gene (5 bases). The CDR3 is 15 amino acids. Trimming took off 0 bases at V and 5 bases at J, with 14 bases between the two ends. Germline-derived CDR1 and CDR2 are SGDLS and YYNGEE.